This entry lists 3 T cell receptor beta chains sequenced from one sample in a study of untreated major depressive disorder. The data were produced by immunoSEQ multiplex PCR, yet TCRdb's version contains in-frame clones alone and is incomplete. Of over 20,000 clones listed, approximately 92% are singletons. Sequenced input: CD4+ T cells from PBMCs. The receptors originated from a man younger than 40 in good health.

The chain combines TRBV29-1 with TRBJ1-5, with D maybe TRBD1 (5 bases). The V end lost 4 bases, the J end lost 3 bases, and 7 bases lay between the germline ends. Germline CDR1 is SQVTM and CDR2 is ANQGSEA. This CDR3 has 12 residues. This CDR3 reads CSVGGPNQPQHF. The CDR3 DNA is TGCAGCGTTGGGGGCCCCAATCAGCCCCAGCATTTT.

The gene calls are TRBV18 and TRBJ1-1, with D uncertain. Germline-derived CDR1 and CDR2 are KGHSH and LQKENI. This CDR3 has 13 residues. Trimming shortened V by 2 bases and J by 0 bases, and 4 bases separated the two germline ends. The CDR3 DNA follows: TGTGCCAGCTCACCAGGGATGAACACTGAAGCTTTCTTT. Translated: CASSPGMNTEAFF.

This chain links TRBV19 with TRBJ2-3; D is uncertain. With 6 bases removed from V and 3 bases from J, the gap between germline ends came to 10 bases. CDR3 length: 13 amino acids. CDR1 and CDR2 from the germline V gene are LNHDA and SQIVND (reference sequence). DNA for the CDR3: TGTGCCAGTAGCCCGGCGTTGACAGATACGCAGTATTTT. This sequence encodes CASSPALTDTQYF.